The source of this T cell receptor (beta chain) is a study of shared clonotypes between healthy human individuals. Over several immunoSEQ plates, each subset's genomic DNA was distributed in even portions. Data came from immunoSEQ multiplex PCR; TCRdb stores just in-frame clones and leaves some out. The data show fewer than 600,000 clones, with around 78% seen just once and more than 10% held by the top ten. Note on this clone: The sample contains more than one DNA sequence encoding this CDR3.

Looked up from germline, CDR1 is LNHNV and CDR2 is YYDKDF (reference sequence). This CDR3 contains 14 residues. V gave up 0 bases and J gave up 7 bases, with 9 bases separating them. The chain recombines TRBV15 with TRBJ2-2, with D uncertain. The specimen sequenced was PBMCs. The clonotype was recovered from a woman aged 40 to 50 in good health. Some clones in this sample may be carry-over from other donors' samples. The chain's CDR3 is CATSRDRVGGELFF. The DNA for the CDR3 is TGTGCCACCAGCAGAGATAGGGTGGGCGGGGAGCTGTTTTTT. Using reference TRBV15 and TRBJ2-2 for the parts outside the CDR3, the full variable domain is DAMVIQNPRYQVTQFGKPVTLSCSQTLNHNVMYWYQQKSSQAPKLLFHYYDKDFNNEADTPDNFQSRRPNTSFCFLDIRSPGLGDTAMYLCATSRDRVGGELFFGEGSRLTVL.